In its sample, the clone carrying this TCR beta chain was seen many times. The data originate from a study of response to subunit inactivated influenza vaccine. TCRdb called the RT-PCR reads again in MiXCR, with one record for every CDR3 protein. Seen here are some 570,000 distinct CDR3 sequences, about 11% observed once, and the top ten hold approximately 11%. The CDR3 loop spans 16 amino acids. CDR1 is LGHNA, CDR2 YSLEER, per germline. The germline V and J ends were trimmed by 4 bases and 0 bases, with 13 bases remaining between them. This sample also belongs to another study, concerning T cells expressing NK-cell markers. This second study says: The TCR beta cDNA came from 5'RACE template switching with UMIs. HCMV specificity of the expanded NKG2C+ T cell clones was not established.

The source material was PBMCs from blood, sampled on the day of vaccination. The V call is TRBV4-3, the J call TRBJ2-1; D is uncertain. The receptor was isolated from a middle-aged man who received an inactivated influenza vaccine. The CDR3: CASSPVDLLSYNEQFF. CDR3 sequence (DNA): TGCGCCAGCAGCCCCGTGGACCTCCTCTCCTACAATGAGCAGTTCTTC.